One and the same sample provided the 18 T cell receptor beta chains below, sequenced in a study of identical twins. Using its own MiXCR run on the 5' RACE reads, TCRdb lists one record per CDR3 protein. The sample holds 400,000 to 600,000 distinct CDR3 sequences, around 22% seen once. These same data were also listed under a study on yellow fever vaccine responses in identical twins.

The sequencing input was CD4+ T cells sorted from blood. These receptors were taken from a woman younger than 30 in good health.

This clonotype was counted a few times. The chain's CDR3 is CASDRSGGELFF. In nucleotides, the CDR3 is TGTGCCAGCGACAGATCGGGCGGGGAGCTGTTTTTT. V is TRBV12-3 or TRBV12-4 and J is TRBJ2-2; D perhaps matches TRBD1 (5 bases). V was clipped by 8 bases and J by 7 bases, with 11 bases between them. This CDR3 region has 12 residues.

The chain couples TRBV20-1 to TRBJ1-4, with TRBD1 matching over 10 bases. The J segment lost 6 bases and the V segment lost 3 bases, leaving 7 bases of the junction unmatched. Germline V gene lookup returns CDR1 DFQATT and CDR2 SNEGSKA (reference sequence). The CDR3 length is 15 residues. Here the CDR3 DNA reads TGCAGTGCTAGGCCTTGGGGGACAGGGGATGAAAAACTGTTTTTT. It specifies CSARPWGTGDEKLFF.

This clonotype was detected a few times. This chain links TRBV5-1 with TRBJ2-3; D might be TRBD1 (6 bases). Germline CDR1 reads SGHRS; CDR2 reads YFSETQ. The CDR3 is 17 amino acids. The V end lost 0 bases, the J end lost 4 bases, and 18 bases lay between the germline ends. In DNA form, the CDR3 reads TGCGCCAGCAGCTTGGGAGCTGGAACGACAGGTGCAGATACGCAGTATTTT. It codes for CASSLGAGTTGADTQYF. The full variable domain, in which reference TRBV5-1 and TRBJ2-3 provide the parts outside the CDR3, is KAGVTQTPRYLIKTRGQQVTLSCSPISGHRSVSWYQQTPGQGLQFLFEYFSETQRNKGNFPGRFSGRQFSNSRSEMNVSTLELGDSALYLCASSLGAGTTGADTQYFGPGTRLTVL.

This clonotype was seen a handful of times. The chain is built from TRBV2 and TRBJ2-1; 9 bases are a match to TRBD2. From germline, CDR1 is SNHLY and CDR2 FYNNEI. The J segment lost 7 bases and the V segment lost 10 bases, leaving 2 bases of the junction unmatched. This CDR3 is 11 amino acids long. The chain's CDR3 is CATGLANEQFF. The CDR3 DNA reads TGTGCCACCGGACTAGCGAATGAGCAGTTCTTC. The full variable domain, its missing parts supplied by reference TRBV2 and TRBJ2-1, is EPEVTQTPSHQVTQMGQEVILRCVPISNHLYFYWYRQILGQKVEFLVSFYNNEISEKSEIFDDQFSVERPDGSNFTLKIRSTKLEDSAMYFCATGLANEQFFGPGTRLTVL.

J is TRBJ2-3 and V is TRBV7-2, with a possible D match to TRBD1 (5 bases). Germline CDR1 SGHTA, CDR2 FQGNSA. V lost 2 bases to trimming and J lost 4 bases, with 13 bases between them. This CDR3 is built from 15 residues. The CDR3: CASSLMGQGPDTQYF. In DNA form, the CDR3 reads TGTGCCAGCAGCTTAATGGGGCAGGGCCCAGATACGCAGTATTTT. Complete variable domain (other parts from reference TRBV7-2 and TRBJ2-3): GAGVSQSPSNKVTEKGKDVELRCDPISGHTALYWYRQSLGQGLEFLIYFQGNSAPDKSGLPSDRFSAERTGGSVSTLTIQRTQQEDSAVYLCASSLMGQGPDTQYFGPGTRLTVL.

This clonotype came up many times. CDR3 sequence reads: CASSLNRQETQYF. The CDR3, as DNA: TGTGCCAGCAGTTTAAACCGACAAGAGACCCAGTACTTC. The genes are TRBV12-3 or TRBV12-4 and TRBJ2-5, with D uncertain. The germline V and J ends were trimmed by 2 bases and 2 bases, with 6 bases remaining between them. The CDR3 totals 13 residues.

This clonotype has more than one count but fewer than ten. The V gene is TRBV7-8, the J gene TRBJ2-3; 8 nucleotides match TRBD2. Germline CDR1 reads SGHVS; CDR2 reads FQNEAQ. The CDR3 has 17 amino acids. J gave up 1 base and V 2 bases, and 8 bases lay outside the gene matches. This CDR3 is CASSLRDVLAGTDTQYF. CDR3 nucleotide sequence: TGTGCCAGCAGCTTACGCGACGTACTAGCGGGCACAGATACGCAGTATTTT.

This sequence joins TRBV12-3 or TRBV12-4 and TRBJ2-2; D assignment may be TRBD1 or TRBD2 (6 bases each). V lost 3 bases and J 5 bases, leaving 10 bases between the germline ends. The CDR3 is 14 amino acids. In nucleotides, the CDR3 is TGTGCCAGCAGTTTTGGGGGGCCAACCGGGGAGCTGTTTTTT. Translating gives CASSFGGPTGELFF.

This rearrangement joins TRBV7-2 to TRBJ2-1, with 8 positions matching TRBD2. The germline V gene encodes CDR1 SGHTA and CDR2 FQGNSA. Losses at the gene ends were 1 base for V and 7 bases for J; bases not matched to a gene: 9. There are 16 residues in the CDR3. CDR3: CASSLVAGGVCNEQFF. The CDR3 DNA sequence: TGTGCCAGCAGCTTAGTGGCGGGAGGTGTATGTAATGAGCAGTTCTTC. Supplemented by reference TRBV7-2 and TRBJ2-1, the full variable domain reads GAGVSQSPSNKVTEKGKDVELRCDPISGHTALYWYRQSLGQGLEFLIYFQGNSAPDKSGLPSDRFSAERTGGSVSTLTIQRTQQEDSAVYLCASSLVAGGVCNEQFFGPGTRLTVL.

This clonotype was counted a single time. The chain employs TRBV5-1 and TRBJ2-6; perhaps TRBD1 as D (5 bases). The germline V and J ends were trimmed by 2 bases and 2 bases, with 8 bases remaining between them. Germline V gene data show CDR1 as SGHRS and CDR2 as YFSETQ. This CDR3 has 15 amino acids. CDR3: CASSFQGTGANVLTF. CDR3 sequence (DNA): TGCGCCAGCAGCTTCCAGGGTACTGGGGCCAACGTCCTGACTTTC. Drawing the rest from reference TRBV5-1 and TRBJ2-6, the complete variable domain is KAGVTQTPRYLIKTRGQQVTLSCSPISGHRSVSWYQQTPGQGLQFLFEYFSETQRNKGNFPGRFSGRQFSNSRSEMNVSTLELGDSALYLCASSFQGTGANVLTFGAGSRLTVL.

The CDR3 loop reads CASSLAQGGYNEQFF. CDR3 nucleotide sequence: TGTGCCAGCAGCTTAGCACAGGGGGGCTACAATGAGCAGTTCTTC. V gene TRBV7-9 combines with J gene TRBJ2-1; TRBD1 aligns across 8 bases. The germline V gene has CDR1 SEHNR and CDR2 FQNEAQ (reference sequence). Losses at the gene ends were 0 bases for V and 3 bases for J; bases not matched to a gene: 1. CDR3 size: 15 residues.

This clonotype has just a few counts. The chain is built from TRBV5-1 and TRBJ2-3; possibly TRBD2 for D (6 bases). Germline loops: CDR1 SGHRS, CDR2 YFSETQ. This CDR3 region has 16 residues. The V end was cut by 4 bases, the J end by 1 base, with 16 bases between. CDR3 nucleotides: TGCGCCAGCAGCCACGGACGGCGCGGGGGCACAGATACGCAGTATTTT. Translation gives CASSHGRRGGTDTQYF.

The chain uses TRBV14 and TRBJ2-1; D is ambiguous. The germline V and J ends were trimmed by 2 bases and 7 bases, with 12 bases remaining between them. The CDR3 consists of 14 residues. The V gene's germline CDR1 is SGHDN and CDR2 FVKESK. The CDR3 bases are TGTGCCAGCAGCCAAAAACTCTCTAGAAATGAGCAGTTCTTC. It translates to CASSQKLSRNEQFF.

This clonotype has just a few counts. This chain uses TRBV10-3 with TRBJ2-7; either TRBD1 or TRBD2 may fit D (5 bases each). This CDR3 spans 16 amino acids. Trimming pared 4 bases from V and 7 bases from J, leaving 23 bases between. Per germline, CDR1 ENHRY and CDR2 SYGVKD. The CDR3 is CAISGTGGLNGWEQYF. The CDR3 nucleotides read TGTGCCATCAGTGGAACAGGCGGACTTAATGGGTGGGAGCAGTACTTC.

CDR3 region: CASSRTGYGELFF. The CDR3 DNA is TGTGCCAGCAGCAGGACAGGGTACGGGGAGCTGTTTTTT. The chain combines TRBV7-9 with TRBJ2-2; 8 positions match TRBD1. CDR1 and CDR2 from the germline V gene are SEHNR and FQNEAQ (reference sequence). The CDR3 consists of 13 residues. V gave up 5 bases and J gave up 7 bases; unmatched junction bases: 3.

V usage is TRBV5-6 and J usage is TRBJ2-7, with 11 bases matching TRBD2. Germline CDR1 is SGHDT and CDR2 is YYEEEE. CDR3 length: 15 residues. The V and J ends lost 4 bases and 4 bases, in that order; junction bases with no gene match: 7. CDR3 nucleotides: TGTGCCAGCAGCATGCCTAGCGGGGGGCCTTACGAGCAGTACGTC. It specifies CASSMPSGGPYEQYV.

This chain joins TRBV5-1 and TRBJ2-2; TRBD2 aligns across 11 bases. The germline V gene encodes CDR1 SGHRS and CDR2 YFSETQ. V lost 0 bases, J lost 4 bases, and 8 bases stayed unmatched. The CDR3 spans 18 residues. The CDR3 reads CASSLATSGSSGTGELFF. DNA of the CDR3: TGCGCCAGCAGCTTGGCTACTAGCGGGAGTAGTGGCACCGGGGAGCTGTTTTTT.

This clonotype was detected a few times. The chain couples TRBV15 to TRBJ2-1; 7 bases are a match to TRBD1. Germline-derived CDR1 and CDR2 are LNHNV and YYDKDF (reference sequence). After removal of 5 bases from V and 7 bases from J, the junction contained 11 bases not matched to a gene. This CDR3 is 15 amino acids long. CDR3 protein: CATSVPRDSRNEQFF. CDR3 nucleotide sequence: TGTGCCACCAGCGTACCCCGGGACAGCAGGAATGAGCAGTTCTTC.